These 22 T cell receptor beta chains came from one sample sequenced in a study of T cells after yellow fever vaccination. TCRdb itself ran the 5' RACE reads through MiXCR, one entry per CDR3 protein. The repertoire holds around 310,000 distinct CDR3 sequences, 3% to 4.5% seen once, with 24% in the top ten. The material sequenced was PBMCs, taken 5 days after the yellow fever booster vaccination. These receptors were obtained from a man between 18 and 35 years old who received the YFV17D yellow fever vaccine.

The chain carries TRBV7-9 and TRBJ1-1; D unclear. Trimming left V 1 base short and J 5 bases short, with 17 bases between. CDR3 length: 16 residues. From germline, CDR1 is SEHNR and CDR2 FQNEAQ (reference sequence). The CDR3 DNA reads TGTGCCAGCAGCTTAGGGGAGGGTCCCCCGGGGACTGAAGCTTTCTTT. Translated: CASSLGEGPPGTEAFF. Full variable domain (missing parts from reference TRBV7-9 and TRBJ1-1): DTGVSQNPRHKITKRGQNVTFRCDPISEHNRLYWYRQTLGQGPEFLTYFQNEAQLEKSRLLSDRFSAERPKGSFSTLEIQRTEQGDSAMYLCASSLGEGPPGTEAFFGQGTRLTVV.

This clonotype has only a few counts. V and J are TRBV4-2 and TRBJ2-3; D may correspond to TRBD1 or TRBD2 (5 bases each). Looked up from germline, CDR1 is LGHNA and CDR2 is YNFKEQ. Trimming stripped 1 base from V and 4 bases from J, with 9 bases between. There are 14 residues in the CDR3. CDR3 in amino acids: CASSQARGADTQYF. CDR3 sequence (DNA): TGTGCCAGCAGCCAAGCTAGAGGGGCAGATACGCAGTATTTT.

This clonotype has more than one count but fewer than ten. In DNA, the CDR3 is TGTGCCAGCTCACCACAGACAGGTTATAGCAATGAGCAGTTCTTC. Translating gives CASSPQTGYSNEQFF. The chain has TRBV18 and TRBJ2-1; D possibly corresponds to TRBD1 (6 bases). Per germline, CDR1 KGHSH and CDR2 LQKENI. Trimming took 1 base from V and 6 from J, leaving 13 bases between them. The CDR3 extends over 15 amino acids.

The sample holds many counts of this clonotype. CDR3 nucleotide sequence: TGTGCCAGCAGCCCCGATAGCAATCAGCCCCAGCATTTT. It is translated as CASSPDSNQPQHF. This chain links TRBV18 with TRBJ1-5, with D unclear. V gave up 8 bases and J gave up 0 bases, with 8 bases separating them. In germline, CDR1 is KGHSH, CDR2 LQKENI. The CDR3 has 13 amino acids.

The chain carries TRBV7-8 and TRBJ1-1; no reliable D call. This CDR3 contains 15 residues. Trimming stripped 5 bases from V and 5 bases from J, with 18 bases between. Germline CDR1 reads SGHVS; CDR2 reads FQNEAQ. The CDR3 region is CASSHQEVIVTEAFF. For the CDR3, the DNA is TGTGCCAGCAGCCACCAGGAGGTGATTGTAACTGAAGCTTTCTTT.

A few counts support this clonotype. The chain has TRBV28 and TRBJ1-5, with 8 nucleotides matching TRBD1. Germline lookup yields CDR1 MDHEN and CDR2 SYDVKM. The V gene end was trimmed by 6 bases and the J gene end by 5 bases; junction bases not matched to a gene: 12. The CDR3 is 16 residues long. The CDR3, as DNA: TGTGCCAGCAGCCCCGGGACAGGTGGTCGCCATCAGCCCCAGCATTTT. This sequence encodes CASSPGTGGRHQPQHF.

The chain links TRBV4-3 to TRBJ2-5; 10 bases are a match to TRBD2. J lost 5 bases, V lost 6 bases, and 9 bases had no gene match. Germline CDR1 is LGHNA and CDR2 is YSLEER. This CDR3 spans 15 amino acids. The CDR3 sequence is CASSSSGGSGETQYF. The CDR3 DNA reads as TGCGCCAGCAGTTCTAGCGGGGGCTCGGGGGAGACCCAGTACTTC.

This clonotype was detected many times. The genes are TRBV7-8 and TRBJ1-1; 7 bases map to TRBD1. CDR1 is SGHVS, CDR2 FQNEAQ, per germline. V trimming: 5 bases; J trimming: 1 base; junction bases outside the gene matches: 10. The CDR3 is 16 amino acids. CDR3 DNA sequence: TGTGCCAGCAGCCACGGGTGGGACAGATCGAACACTGAAGCTTTCTTT. Translated: CASSHGWDRSNTEAFF.

CDR3 DNA: TGCGCCAGCAGCCCTGGGACAGGGCTTCAGCCCCAGCATTTT. Protein: CASSPGTGLQPQHF. The chain joins TRBV5-1 to TRBJ1-5, with TRBD1 matching over 9 bases. Losses at the gene ends were 4 bases for V and 6 bases for J; bases not matched to a gene: 5. The CDR3 has 14 residues. The germline CDR1 and CDR2 sequences are SGHRS and YFSETQ.

On this clonotype itself: Given a much more abundant clone one base away, this may be a read error. The V call is TRBV7-9, the J call TRBJ2-4, with TRBD1 matching over 8 bases. V lost 5 bases, J lost 4 bases, and 1 base stayed unmatched. This CDR3 contains 13 residues. In germline, CDR1 is SEHNR, CDR2 FQNEAQ (reference sequence). CDR3 nucleotides: TGTGCCAGCAGCGACAGGGGAAAAAACATTCAGTACTTC. Its protein product is CASSDRGKNIQYF.

This chain links TRBV7-2 with TRBJ1-6, with D maybe TRBD1 (5 bases). V was pared by 1 base and J by 7 bases, with 14 bases between. Germline lookup yields CDR1 SGHTA and CDR2 FQGNSA. This CDR3 is 16 amino acids long. The CDR3 protein is CASSLVGRAKNSPLHF. The DNA of the CDR3 is TGTGCCAGCAGCTTAGTGGGCAGGGCGAAGAATTCACCCCTCCACTTT. The entire variable domain, with the rest obtained from reference TRBV7-2 and TRBJ1-6, is as follows: GAGVSQSPSNKVTEKGKDVELRCDPISGHTALYWYRQSLGQGLEFLIYFQGNSAPDKSGLPSDRFSAERTGGSVSTLTIQRTQQEDSAVYLCASSLVGRAKNSPLHFGNGTRLTVT.

This clonotype was observed many times. The rearrangement links TRBV5-1 to TRBJ2-7; D is possibly TRBD2 (6 bases). The V gene's germline CDR1 is SGHRS and CDR2 YFSETQ. The CDR3 is 15 residues long. Trimming took 3 bases from V and 4 from J, leaving 17 bases between them. DNA of the CDR3: TGCGCCAGCAGCTCGGCCCCGGGACTTAGTTACGAGCAGTACGTC. It translates to CASSSAPGLSYEQYV.

This chain links TRBV18 with TRBJ1-1; D not resolved. Deletions cut 0 bases from V and 3 bases from J, with 20 bases between. Germline CDR1 KGHSH, CDR2 LQKENI. The CDR3 is 18 amino acids. CDR3 amino acids: CASSPPLGPTLAYTEAFF. Here the CDR3 DNA reads TGTGCCAGCTCACCACCCCTTGGCCCTACCCTAGCATACACTGAAGCTTTCTTT.

This clonotype has at least ten counts. The chain carries TRBV19 and TRBJ2-1; 9 bases are shared with TRBD1. Germline CDR1 is LNHDA and CDR2 is SQIVND (reference sequence). The V segment lost 4 bases and the J segment 5 bases; nucleotides outside the gene matches: 3. This CDR3 comprises 14 residues. The CDR3 loop reads CASSTYRGHNEQFF. The CDR3 nucleotides are TGTGCCAGTAGTACCTACAGGGGGCACAATGAGCAGTTCTTC.

V gene TRBV20-1 combines with J gene TRBJ1-1; the D is unclear. Trimming stripped 1 base from V and 3 bases from J, with 3 bases between. The CDR3 has 11 residues. Germline CDR1 and CDR2: DFQATT and SNEGSKA (reference sequence). CDR3 in amino acids: CSARGDTEAFF. The CDR3 nucleotides read TGCAGTGCTAGAGGGGACACTGAAGCTTTCTTT.

This clonotype showed up just a few times. The chain is built from TRBV5-1 and TRBJ1-6; TRBD1 matches 7 bases. Germline V gene sequence: CDR1 SGHRS, CDR2 YFSETQ. Trimming cost V 2 bases and J 10 bases; bases outside gene matches: 6. The CDR3 runs to 14 residues. The CDR3 here is CASSLQGQESPLHF. CDR3 in DNA: TGCGCCAGCAGCTTACAGGGGCAGGAATCACCCCTCCACTTT.

This clonotype has just a few counts. V usage is TRBV29-1 and J usage is TRBJ1-2; D might be TRBD1 (6 bases). The germline V gene has CDR1 SQVTM and CDR2 ANQGSEA. Trimming shortened V by 6 bases and J by 6 bases, and 14 bases separated the two germline ends. The CDR3 extends over 12 amino acids. The CDR3 spells CSVVTGTNGYTF. CDR3 DNA sequence: TGCAGCGTGGTGACAGGAACTAATGGCTACACCTTC. The variable domain in full, completed from reference TRBV29-1 and TRBJ1-2, reads SAVISQKPSRDICQRGTSLTIQCQVDSQVTMMFWYRQQPGQSLTLIATANQGSEATYESGFVIDKFPISRPNLTFSTLTVSNMSPEDSSIYLCSVVTGTNGYTFGSGTRLTVV.

At least ten counts were recorded for this clonotype. This chain connects TRBV6-2 or TRBV6-3 to TRBJ2-3; unclear D gene. The V and J ends lost 1 base and 7 bases respectively, with 18 bases between them. This CDR3 is built from 16 residues. Germline loops: CDR1 MNHEY, CDR2 SVGEGT. CDR3 coding DNA: TGTGCCAGCAGTTACTGGTCGGCAGGCCGGGTGAATACGCAGTATTTT. Amino acids: CASSYWSAGRVNTQYF.

The V call is TRBV20-1, the J call TRBJ1-2; no clear D gene. The CDR3 totals 13 residues. V was shortened by 2 bases and J by 6 bases, with 13 bases between the two germline ends. Looked up from germline, CDR1 is DFQATT and CDR2 is SNEGSKA (reference sequence). CDR3 coding DNA: TGCAGTGCTAGAACCGGAGGCGCTGATGGCTACACCTTC. It codes for CSARTGGADGYTF.

This clonotype was recorded many times. The chain is built from TRBV6-2 or TRBV6-3 and TRBJ1-2; D remains unclear. Trimming removed 2 bases from V and 4 bases from J, with 14 bases in between. There are 15 residues in the CDR3. Germline V CDR1 and CDR2: MNHEY, SVGEGT. CDR3 sequence: CASSYSIRGAYGYTF. CDR3 coding DNA: TGTGCCAGCAGTTACAGTATTCGCGGTGCCTATGGCTACACCTTC.

The chain joins TRBV30 to TRBJ1-2, with a tentative D call TRBD1 (6 bases). The germline gives CDR1 GTSNPN, CDR2 SVGIG (reference sequence). The ends were cut back, 4 bases at V and 7 bases at J, with 10 bases in the middle. The CDR3 spans 11 residues. CDR3 nucleotides: TGTGCCTGGACACAGGGAAGTGGCTACACCTTC. Translating it yields CAWTQGSGYTF.

The gene calls are TRBV7-8 and TRBJ2-1; 9 bases align to TRBD2. The V gene's germline CDR1 is SGHVS and CDR2 FQNEAQ. The CDR3 is made up of 15 amino acids. Unmatched junction bases numbered 6, after V lost 2 bases and J lost 7 bases. CDR3 residues: CASSLRSGGWNEQFF. In nucleotides, the CDR3 is TGTGCCAGCAGCTTACGTAGCGGGGGCTGGAATGAGCAGTTCTTC.